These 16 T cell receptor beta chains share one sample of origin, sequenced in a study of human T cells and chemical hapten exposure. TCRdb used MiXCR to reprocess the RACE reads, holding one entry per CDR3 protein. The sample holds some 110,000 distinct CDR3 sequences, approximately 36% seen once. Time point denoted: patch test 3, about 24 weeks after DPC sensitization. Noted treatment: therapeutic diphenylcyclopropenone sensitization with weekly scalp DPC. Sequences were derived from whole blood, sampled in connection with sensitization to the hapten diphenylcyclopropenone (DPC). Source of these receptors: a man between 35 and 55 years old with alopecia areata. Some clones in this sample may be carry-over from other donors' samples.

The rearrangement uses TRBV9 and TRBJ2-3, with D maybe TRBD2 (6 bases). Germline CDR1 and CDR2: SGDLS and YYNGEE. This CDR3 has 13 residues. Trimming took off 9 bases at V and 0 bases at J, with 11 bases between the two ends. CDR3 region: CATGLSSTDTQYF. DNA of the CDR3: TGTGCCACGGGACTTAGTAGCACAGATACGCAGTATTTT.

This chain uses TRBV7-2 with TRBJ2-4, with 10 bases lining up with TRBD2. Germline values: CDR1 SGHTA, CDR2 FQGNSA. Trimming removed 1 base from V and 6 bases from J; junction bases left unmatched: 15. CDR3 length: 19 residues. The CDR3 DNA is TGTGCCAGCAGCTTAGGCCAACCGGGACTAGCGAACGCGCGAAACATTCAGTACTTC. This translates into CASSLGQPGLANARNIQYF.

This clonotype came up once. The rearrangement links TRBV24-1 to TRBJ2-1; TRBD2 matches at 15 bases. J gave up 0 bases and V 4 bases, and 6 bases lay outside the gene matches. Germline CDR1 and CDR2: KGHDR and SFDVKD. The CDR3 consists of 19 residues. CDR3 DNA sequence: TGTGCCACCAGTGACTCGGGACTAGCGGGAGGCCACTCCTACAATGAGCAGTTCTTC. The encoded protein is CATSDSGLAGGHSYNEQFF.

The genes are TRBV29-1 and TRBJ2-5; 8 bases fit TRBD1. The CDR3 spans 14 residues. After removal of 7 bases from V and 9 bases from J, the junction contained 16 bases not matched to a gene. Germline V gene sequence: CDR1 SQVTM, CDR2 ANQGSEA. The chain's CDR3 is CSGWDRTRLGAQYF. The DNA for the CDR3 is TGCAGCGGATGGGACAGGACCAGGTTAGGGGCCCAGTACTTC.

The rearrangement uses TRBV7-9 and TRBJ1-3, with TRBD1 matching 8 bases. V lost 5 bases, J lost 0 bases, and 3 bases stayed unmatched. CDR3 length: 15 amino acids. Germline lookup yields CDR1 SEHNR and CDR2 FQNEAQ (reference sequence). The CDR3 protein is CASSRDRNSGNTIYF. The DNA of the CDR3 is TGTGCCAGCAGCAGGGACAGGAACTCTGGAAACACCATATATTTT.

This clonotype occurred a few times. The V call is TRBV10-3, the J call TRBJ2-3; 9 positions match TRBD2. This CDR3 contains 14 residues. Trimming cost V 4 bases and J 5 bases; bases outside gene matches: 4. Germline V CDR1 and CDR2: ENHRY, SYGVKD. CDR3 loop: CAISAGLAIDTQYF. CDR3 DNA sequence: TGTGCCATCAGTGCCGGACTAGCGATAGATACGCAGTATTTT.

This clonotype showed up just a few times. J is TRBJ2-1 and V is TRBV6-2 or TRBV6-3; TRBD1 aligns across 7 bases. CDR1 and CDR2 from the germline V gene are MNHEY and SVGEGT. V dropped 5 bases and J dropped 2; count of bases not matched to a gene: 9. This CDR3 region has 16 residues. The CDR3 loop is CASSTSRDRPYNEQFF. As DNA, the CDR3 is TGTGCCAGCAGTACATCCCGGGACAGACCCTACAATGAGCAGTTCTTC.

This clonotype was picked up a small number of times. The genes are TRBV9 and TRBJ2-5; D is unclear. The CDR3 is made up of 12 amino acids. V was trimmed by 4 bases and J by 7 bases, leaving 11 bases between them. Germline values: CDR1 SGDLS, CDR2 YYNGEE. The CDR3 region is CASSRSMGTQYF. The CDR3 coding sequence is TGTGCCAGCAGCCGGTCGATGGGGACCCAGTACTTC.

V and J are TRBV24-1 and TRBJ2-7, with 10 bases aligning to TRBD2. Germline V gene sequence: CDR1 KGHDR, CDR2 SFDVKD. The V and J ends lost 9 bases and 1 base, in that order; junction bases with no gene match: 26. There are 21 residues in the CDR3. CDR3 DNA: TGTGCCACCTTTGCTGGCAGGGCCAAGCTAGCGGGAGTGGGGTCGTCCTACGAGCAGTACGTC. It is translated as CATFAGRAKLAGVGSSYEQYV.

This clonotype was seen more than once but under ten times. The DNA of the CDR3 is TGTGCCAGCAGCTTAGGGGCGGGAGTCCCAGATACGCAGTATTTT. Its protein is CASSLGAGVPDTQYF. The V gene is TRBV7-8, the J gene TRBJ2-3; 7 positions match TRBD2. This CDR3 is 15 amino acids long. The germline CDR1 and CDR2 sequences are SGHVS and FQNEAQ. Unmatched junction bases numbered 5, after V lost 1 base and J lost 4 bases.

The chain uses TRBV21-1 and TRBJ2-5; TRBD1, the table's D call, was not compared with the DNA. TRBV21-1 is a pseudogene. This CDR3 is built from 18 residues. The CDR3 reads CASSSRDRGPAIQETQYF. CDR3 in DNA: TGTGCCAGCAGCTCCCGGGACAGGGGCCCTGCAATCCAAGAGACCCAGTACTTC.

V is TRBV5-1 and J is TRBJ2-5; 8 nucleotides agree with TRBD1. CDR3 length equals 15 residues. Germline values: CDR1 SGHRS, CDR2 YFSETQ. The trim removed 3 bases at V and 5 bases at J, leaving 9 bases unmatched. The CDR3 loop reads CASSSPQGAGETQYF. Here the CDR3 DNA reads TGCGCCAGCAGCTCACCGCAGGGGGCGGGGGAGACCCAGTACTTC.

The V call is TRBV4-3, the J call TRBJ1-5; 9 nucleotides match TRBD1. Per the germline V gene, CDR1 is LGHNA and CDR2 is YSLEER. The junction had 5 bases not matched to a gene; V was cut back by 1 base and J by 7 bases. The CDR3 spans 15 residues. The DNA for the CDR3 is TGCGCCAGCAGCCAAGCTACAGGGGGCAGACAGCCCCAGCATTTT. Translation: CASSQATGGRQPQHF.

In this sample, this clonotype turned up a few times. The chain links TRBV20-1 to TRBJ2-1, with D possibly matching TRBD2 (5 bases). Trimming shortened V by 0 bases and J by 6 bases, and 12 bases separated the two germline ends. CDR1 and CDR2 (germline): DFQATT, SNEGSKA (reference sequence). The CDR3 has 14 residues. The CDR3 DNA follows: TGCAGTGCTAGAGATCTGTCGGGAAGCAATGAGCAGTTCTTC. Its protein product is CSARDLSGSNEQFF.

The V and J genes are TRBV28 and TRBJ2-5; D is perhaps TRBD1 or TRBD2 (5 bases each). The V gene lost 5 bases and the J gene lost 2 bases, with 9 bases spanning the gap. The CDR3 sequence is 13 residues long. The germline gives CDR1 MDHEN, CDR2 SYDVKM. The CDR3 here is CASSLGAQETQYF. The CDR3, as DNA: TGTGCCAGCAGTCTCGGGGCGCAAGAGACCCAGTACTTC.

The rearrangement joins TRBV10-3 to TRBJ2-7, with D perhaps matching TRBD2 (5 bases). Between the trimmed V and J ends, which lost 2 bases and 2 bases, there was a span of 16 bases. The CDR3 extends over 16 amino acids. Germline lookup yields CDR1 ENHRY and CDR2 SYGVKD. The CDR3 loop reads CAISEGLASPPYEQYV. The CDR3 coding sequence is TGTGCCATCAGTGAGGGGTTGGCTAGCCCCCCCTACGAGCAGTACGTC.